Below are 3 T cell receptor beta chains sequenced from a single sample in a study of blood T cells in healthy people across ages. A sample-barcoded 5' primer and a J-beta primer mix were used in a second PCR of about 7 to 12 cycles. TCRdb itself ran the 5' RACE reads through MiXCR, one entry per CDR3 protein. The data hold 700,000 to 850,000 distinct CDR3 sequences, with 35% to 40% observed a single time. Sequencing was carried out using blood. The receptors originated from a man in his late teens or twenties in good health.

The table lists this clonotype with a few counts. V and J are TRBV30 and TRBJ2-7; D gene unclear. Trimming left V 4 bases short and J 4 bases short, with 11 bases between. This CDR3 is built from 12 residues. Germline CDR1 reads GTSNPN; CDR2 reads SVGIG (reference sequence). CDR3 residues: CAWTRSPYEQYF. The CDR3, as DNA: TGTGCCTGGACCAGATCCCCTTACGAGCAGTACTTC.

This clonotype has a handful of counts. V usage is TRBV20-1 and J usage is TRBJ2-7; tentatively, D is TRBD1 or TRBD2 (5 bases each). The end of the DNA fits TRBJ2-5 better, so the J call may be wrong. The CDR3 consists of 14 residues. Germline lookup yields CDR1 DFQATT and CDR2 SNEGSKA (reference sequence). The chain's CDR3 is CSARGSGPGETQYF. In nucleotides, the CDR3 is TGCAGTGCTAGGGGATCGGGGCCCGGGGAGACCCAGTACTTC.

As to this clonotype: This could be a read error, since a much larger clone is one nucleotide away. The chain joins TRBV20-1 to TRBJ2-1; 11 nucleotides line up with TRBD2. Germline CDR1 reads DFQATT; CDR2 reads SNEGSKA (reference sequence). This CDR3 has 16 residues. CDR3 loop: CGAQDRGLAVYNEQFF. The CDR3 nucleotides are TGCGGTGCCCAGGACAGGGGACTAGCGGTCTACAATGAGCAGTTCTTC.